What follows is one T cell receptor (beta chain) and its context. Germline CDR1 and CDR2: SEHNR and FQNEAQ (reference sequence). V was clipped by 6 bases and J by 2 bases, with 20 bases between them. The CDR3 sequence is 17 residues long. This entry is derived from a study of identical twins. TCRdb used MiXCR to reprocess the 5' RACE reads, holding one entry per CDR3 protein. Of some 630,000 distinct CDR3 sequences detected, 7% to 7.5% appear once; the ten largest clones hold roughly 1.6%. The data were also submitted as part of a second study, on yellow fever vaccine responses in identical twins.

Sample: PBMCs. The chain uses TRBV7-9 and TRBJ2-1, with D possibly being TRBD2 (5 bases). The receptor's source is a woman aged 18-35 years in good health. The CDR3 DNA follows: TGTGCCAGCAGGGTCGGCTCAGGCGGAGGAGCCTACAATGAGCAGTTCTTC. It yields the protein CASRVGSGGGAYNEQFF.